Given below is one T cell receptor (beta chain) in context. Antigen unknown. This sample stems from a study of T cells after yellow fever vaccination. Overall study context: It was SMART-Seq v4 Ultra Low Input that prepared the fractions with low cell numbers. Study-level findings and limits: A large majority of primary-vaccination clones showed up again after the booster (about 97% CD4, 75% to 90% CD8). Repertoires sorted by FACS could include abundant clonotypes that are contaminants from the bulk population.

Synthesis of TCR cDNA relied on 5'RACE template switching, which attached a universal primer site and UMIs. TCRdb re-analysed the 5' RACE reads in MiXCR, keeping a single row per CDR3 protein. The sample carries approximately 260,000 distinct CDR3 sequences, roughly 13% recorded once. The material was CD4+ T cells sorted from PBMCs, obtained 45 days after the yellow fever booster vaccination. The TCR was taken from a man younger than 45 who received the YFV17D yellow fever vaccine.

CDR3 protein: CASSLETGHTGELFF. The CDR3 nucleotides read TGCGCCAGCAGCTTGGAAACGGGACACACCGGGGAGCTGTTTTTT. The rearrangement joins TRBV5-1 to TRBJ2-2; D might be TRBD1 or TRBD2, each matching 5 bases. Deletions cut 0 bases from V and 3 bases from J, with 9 bases between. CDR1 is SGHRS and CDR2 is YFSETQ in the germline V gene. The CDR3 has 15 amino acids.